These T cell receptor beta chains were read from a single sample in a study of patients and donors after allogeneic stem cell transplantation. Each CDR3 protein is one row after TCRdb ran MiXCR on the RT-PCR reads. The table includes about a million distinct CDR3 sequences, over 15% detected once. The specimen was blood, either unsorted or a sorted T cell fraction (not recorded which). These TCRs come from a human donor who was either an allogeneic HSCT recipient or a stem cell or donor lymphocyte infusion donor (not recorded which). It is not recorded whose cells these are; they may come from a transplant donor. Each CDR3 is given with its conserved first and last residue. A D gene is named only where the DNA matches it firmly. Clone size is given for some rows only: seen once, a few or many times, or a class if the clone is expanded.

TRBD2 | - | TRBJ2-3 | TRBV12-3/TRBV12-4 | CASSALAGGGTDTQYF | TGTGCCAGCAGCGCACTCGCGGGGGGTGGAACAGATACGCAGTATTTT
- | - | TRBJ1-4 | TRBV28 | CASSSGVGGGLNEKLFF | TGTGCCAGCAGCTCAGGGGTAGGGGGGGGACTTAATGAAAAACTGTTTTTT
TRBD1 | - | TRBJ1-5 | TRBV4-1 | CASSPGTGEYQPQHF | TGCGCCAGCAGCCCCGGGACAGGGGAATATCAGCCCCAGCATTTT
- | - | TRBJ2-1 | TRBV9 | CASSTEGGSYNEQFF | TGTGCCAGCAGCACCGAGGGGGGCTCCTACAATGAGCAGTTCTTC
- | many | TRBJ2-2 | TRBV5-1 | CASSLQENTGELFF | TGCGCCAGCAGCTTACAGGAGAACACCGGGGAGCTGTTTTTT
TRBD2 | few | TRBJ2-1 | TRBV27 | CASSTSDEQFF | TGTGCCAGCAGTACTAGCGATGAGCAGTTCTTC
- | - | TRBJ2-7 | TRBV4-1 | CASSQVPGPRGFYEQYF | TGCGCCAGCAGCCAAGTCCCGGGACCGAGGGGTTTTTACGAGCAGTACTTC
- | - | TRBJ1-2 | TRBV27 | CASKTGYYGYTF | TGTGCCAGCAAGACAGGTTATTATGGCTACACCTTC
- | - | TRBJ1-1 | TRBV5-6 | CASSFHSVGYSEAFF | TGTGCCAGCAGCTTCCACTCTGTAGGGTACTCTGAAGCTTTCTTT
- | many | TRBJ2-1 | TRBV20-1 | CSARDNEQFF | TGCAGTGCTCGAGACAATGAGCAGTTCTTC
TRBD2 | few | TRBJ2-1 | TRBV6-1 | CASTNLGGRTNEQFF | TGTGCCAGCACTAACCTGGGGGGGAGGACGAATGAGCAGTTCTTC
TRBD2 | few | TRBJ2-3 | TRBV29-1 | CSVRAAGGTDTQYF | TGCAGCGTTCGAGCAGCGGGGGGCACAGATACGCAGTATTTT
- | few | TRBJ2-5 | TRBV12-3/TRBV12-4 | CASSSTAETQYF | TGTGCCAGCAGTTCAACCGCGGAGACCCAGTACTTC
TRBD1 | few | TRBJ2-1 | TRBV18 | CASSPGTGQGNFF | TGTGCCAGCTCACCTGGAACTGGACAGGGCAATTTCTTC
TRBD1 | once | TRBJ1-5 | TRBV6-2/TRBV6-3 | CASRTDRVYNQPQHF | TGTGCCAGCAGGACGGACAGGGTGTACAATCAGCCCCAGCATTTT
- | - | TRBJ2-2 | TRBV19 | CASSPGTFNTGELFF | TGTGCCAGTAGTCCCGGGACCTTTAACACCGGGGAGCTGTTTTTT
- | many | TRBJ2-5 | TRBV15 | CATSRDRGDVETQYF | TGTGCCACCAGCAGAGATCGGGGAGACGTGGAGACCCAGTACTTC
TRBD1 | - | TRBJ2-3 | TRBV5-1 | CASSLLGDRGQSTDTQYF | TGCGCCAGCAGCTTGCTGGGGGACAGGGGGCAAAGCACAGATACGCAGTATTTT
- | - | TRBJ2-4 | TRBV5-6 | CASSLGAERAKNIQYF | TGTGCCAGCAGCTTGGGGGCAGAAAGAGCCAAAAACATTCAGTACTTC
- | few | TRBJ1-1 | TRBV7-8 | CASSLEAGTAFF | TGTGCCAGCAGCTTAGAGGCCGGGACAGCTTTCTTT
TRBD2 | few | TRBJ2-1 | TRBV10-3 | CAISESDGGAPRPYNEQFF | TGTGCCATCAGTGAGTCAGACGGGGGGGCCCCGAGGCCCTACAATGAGCAGTTCTTC
TRBD1 | - | TRBJ2-2 | TRBV19 | CASSMGQGNTGELFF | TGTGCCAGTAGTATGGGACAGGGTAACACCGGGGAGCTGTTTTTT
- | - | TRBJ2-1 | TRBV12-3/TRBV12-4 | CASSFHRQDGNEQFF | TGTGCCAGCAGTTTTCACAGGCAGGACGGGAATGAGCAGTTCTTC
- | few | TRBJ1-1 | TRBV12-3/TRBV12-4 | CASSPAPHAEAFF | TGTGCCAGCAGTCCCGCCCCACACGCTGAAGCTTTCTTT
- | few | TRBJ2-5 | TRBV12-3/TRBV12-4 | CASRAGLETQYF | TGTGCCAGCAGGGCGGGGCTAGAGACCCAGTACTTC
- | many | TRBJ2-1 | TRBV10-3 | CAISARDNEQFF | TGTGCCATCAGTGCGAGGGACAATGAGCAGTTCTTC
- | - | TRBJ2-3 | TRBV21-1 | CASSTQTGDTCTQYF | TGTGCCAGCAGCACGCAAACAGGGGATACGTGTACGCAGTATTTT
- | - | TRBJ2-5 | TRBV5-1 | CASSLGSTQPRETQYF | TGCGCCAGCAGCTTGGGGAGTACCCAACCGAGAGAGACCCAGTACTTC
TRBD2 | - | TRBJ2-2 | TRBV9 | CASSPRVAGDTGELFF | TGTGCCAGCAGCCCCCGGGTAGCGGGGGATACCGGGGAGCTGTTTTTT
TRBD2 | - | TRBJ2-1 | TRBV12-3/TRBV12-4 | CASSLVLAGGLGYEQFF | TGTGCCAGCAGTTTAGTACTAGCGGGAGGGTTAGGTTATGAGCAGTTCTTC
- | few | TRBJ2-5 | TRBV12-3/TRBV12-4 | CASSPITAETQYF | TGTGCCAGCAGTCCGATAACCGCAGAGACCCAGTACTTC
TRBD1 | once | TRBJ2-2 | TRBV6-4 | CASSDRQGFTGELFF | TGTGCCAGCAGTGACAGACAGGGGTTCACCGGGGAGCTGTTTTTT
TRBD1 | - | TRBJ1-3 | TRBV4-3 | CASSHGTGSGNTIYF | TGCGCCAGCAGCCACGGGACAGGTTCTGGAAACACCATATATTTT
- | few | TRBJ2-1 | TRBV7-9 | CASSFMARDYNEQFF | TGTGCCAGCAGCTTCATGGCTAGGGACTACAATGAGCAGTTCTTC
TRBD1 | - | TRBJ1-2 | TRBV5-1 | CASSSGQTGFGYGYTF | TGCGCCAGCAGCTCGGGTCAGACAGGGTTCGGCTATGGCTACACCTTC
- | few | TRBJ1-1 | TRBV29-1 | CSVDLYTEAFF | TGCAGCGTTGATTTGTACACTGAAGCTTTCTTT
- | - | TRBJ1-1 | TRBV7-2 | CASRLNAFSEAFF | TGTGCCAGCAGGCTGAACGCGTTCTCTGAAGCTTTCTTT
TRBD1 | few | TRBJ2-1 | TRBV5-1 | CASEQTGQWNEQFF | TGCGCCAGCGAGCAGACGGGACAGTGGAATGAGCAGTTCTTC
TRBD1 | few | TRBJ1-5 | TRBV24-1 | CATSDKEDRGRNNSNQPQHF | TGTGCCACCAGTGATAAAGAGGACAGGGGGAGAAATAATAGCAATCAGCCCCAGCATTTT
TRBD2 | - | TRBJ2-7 | TRBV30 | CAWRGGGRTEQYF | TGTGCCTGGAGAGGAGGCGGGAGGACCGAGCAGTACTTC
TRBD1 | - | TRBJ1-5 | TRBV2 | CASRLDRSGNQPQHF | TGTGCCAGCAGATTGGACAGGTCGGGCAATCAGCCCCAGCATTTT
TRBD1 | - | TRBJ1-1 | TRBV5-6 | CASSYWTGGDSEAFF | TGTGCCAGCAGCTATTGGACAGGGGGGGATAGTGAAGCTTTCTTT
TRBD1 | few | TRBJ1-5 | TRBV20-1 | CSATPPTGGIPNQPQHF | TGCAGTGCCACGCCCCCCACAGGGGGGATACCCAATCAGCCCCAGCATTTT
- | - | TRBJ1-5 | TRBV6-2/TRBV6-3 | CASSRGQTEGNQPQHF | TGTGCCAGCAGCCGGGGCCAGACTGAAGGCAATCAGCCCCAGCATTTT
- | - | TRBJ2-5 | TRBV20-1 | CSARLGGRETQYF | TGCAGTGCTAGACTTGGGGGCCGAGAGACCCAGTACTTC
TRBD2 | - | TRBJ2-5 | TRBV11-2 | CASRHGLAGVWETQYF | TGTGCCAGCAGACACGGACTAGCGGGAGTCTGGGAGACCCAGTACTTC
- | - | TRBJ2-1 | TRBV27 | CASSISPSYNEQFF | TGTGCCAGCTCAATTTCACCTTCCTACAATGAGCAGTTCTTC
- | many | TRBJ2-7 | TRBV10-2 | CASSAVSPNEQYF | TGCGCCAGCAGTGCTGTCAGTCCGAACGAGCAGTACTTC
- | - | TRBJ1-1 | TRBV5-1 | CASSTRLGAGLVAEAFF | TGCGCCAGCAGCACACGGCTGGGCGCCGGTCTTGTTGCCGAAGCTTTCTTT
- | few | TRBJ2-3 | TRBV27 | CASSLSQGLTDTQYF | TGTGCCAGCAGTTTATCGCAGGGACTCACAGATACGCAGTATTTT
TRBD1 | few | TRBJ1-5 | TRBV6-5 | CASSSVDRGYGQPQHF | TGTGCCAGCAGTTCTGTCGACAGGGGGTACGGTCAGCCCCAGCATTTT
TRBD1 | - | TRBJ2-2 | TRBV10-3 | CAISSDRGNTGELFF | TGTGCCATCAGTTCGGACAGGGGAAACACCGGGGAGCTGTTTTTT
- | - | TRBJ2-3 | TRBV5-1 | CASSPTSIADTQYF | TGCGCCAGCAGCCCGACTAGTATCGCAGATACGCAGTATTTT
- | - | TRBJ2-3 | TRBV18 | CASSPPEGASSISQYF | TGTGCCAGCTCACCACCGGAAGGGGCATCCAGTATTTCGCAGTATTTT
TRBD1 | many | TRBJ1-2 | TRBV11-2 | CASSMTGADYGYTF | TGTGCCAGCAGCATGACAGGGGCGGACTATGGCTACACCTTC